The sequence of this T cell receptor (beta chain) was determined in a study of blood T cell repertoires in COVID-19. Study information: The United States, Italy and Spain were the sources of the acute and convalescent COVID-19 samples.

Germline V gene sequence: CDR1 MGHRA, CDR2 YSYEKL. CDR3 length: 16 amino acids. V was clipped by 1 base and J by 0 bases, with 10 bases between them. The assay was immunoSEQ multiplex PCR, and TCRdb's table has in-frame clones only and misses some. The data show tens of thousands of clones, with roughly nine tenths seen just once and roughly 1.2% held by the top ten. The TCR was taken from a man between 60 and 75 years old with acute or convalescent COVID-19. The chain joins TRBV4-1 to TRBJ1-5; a possible D gene is TRBD1 (6 bases). Sequences were obtained from peripheral blood. The CDR3 DNA sequence: TGCGCCAGCAGCCAAGCAGGGGACAATAGCAATCAGCCCCAGCATTTT. Encoded protein: CASSQAGDNSNQPQHF.